Detailed here is one T cell receptor beta chain. Its antigen is unidentified. Germline CDR1 and CDR2: MNHEY and SVGEGT. Germline trimming cut 5 bases from V and 5 bases from J; bases unmatched to any gene: 14. There are 16 residues in the CDR3. This sample is part of a study of T cells in Graves' hyperthyroidism and ophthalmopathy. Study-wide context: Peripheral blood was collected at initial diagnosis, before any treatment. General study results and limits: Ophthalmopathy cases were set apart from stable hyperthyroidism by a 13 V-J model.

Template material for amplifying TCR beta CDR3 regions consisted of RNA transcripts. The HTBI primer set was used in a first-round RT-PCR of the TCR CDR3. TCRdb re-called the multiplex PCR reads through MiXCR, storing one row per CDR3 protein. The sample shows approximately 620,000 distinct CDR3 sequences, approximately 16% of them seen only once. Material: blood. The receptor's source is a woman in her forties with Graves' ophthalmopathy. V usage is TRBV6-2 or TRBV6-3 and J usage is TRBJ1-2; TRBD1 matches 7 bases. CDR3 nucleotide sequence: TGTGCCAGCAGTGGCCGGGACAGAACGACGAGGTATGGCTACACCTTC. It codes for CASSGRDRTTRYGYTF.